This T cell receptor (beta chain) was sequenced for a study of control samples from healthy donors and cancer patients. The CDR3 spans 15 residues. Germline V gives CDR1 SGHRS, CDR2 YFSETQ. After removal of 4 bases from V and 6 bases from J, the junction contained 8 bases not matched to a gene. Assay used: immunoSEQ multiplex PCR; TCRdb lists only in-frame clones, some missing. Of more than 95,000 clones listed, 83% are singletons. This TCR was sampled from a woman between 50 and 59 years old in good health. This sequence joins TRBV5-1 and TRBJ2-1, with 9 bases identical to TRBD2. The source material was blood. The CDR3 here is CASSRLAGMVNEQFF. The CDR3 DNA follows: TGCGCCAGCAGCCGCCTAGCGGGGATGGTCAATGAGCAGTTCTTC.